A single TCR beta chain is shown here with its context. The clone's antigen remains unknown. One end of the junction is discordant with germline, which a read error may explain. This entry belongs to a study of T cell responses to AZD1222 COVID-19 vaccine (TCRdb year 2021). About the full investigation: Because spike-specific TCR depth and breadth did not differ between the two schedules, AZD1222 recipients who got a second dose at roughly 4 weeks were pooled with those who got a second dose at roughly 12 weeks. TCR sequencing covered over 230 trial participants: around 210 given two doses of AZD1222 and 26 given two doses of MenACWY control vaccine. Enrollment into the trials was organized by age into subgroups of 18-55, 56-69 and 70-plus years, and those subgroups contained roughly 160, 29 and 62 TCR-sequenced participants, respectively.

The CDR3 regions of human TCRbeta chains were analyzed by immunosequencing. Regarding the original processing steps: TCRs in the repertoires were matched against a reference library of SARS-CoV-2-specific TCRs that had been generated with the MIRA antigen-specificity platform. Breadth meant the fraction of unique TCRs that were SARS-CoV-2-associated, whereas depth meant the fraction of total T cells that were SARS-CoV-2-associated. Using the MIRA data, every spike-specific TCR was mapped to the spike region that the TCR reacted to and assigned to either a CD4 or a CD8 class. Log10-transformed breadth and depth values were compared by one-way ANOVA with Sidak's multiple comparisons tests. TCRdb re-hosts the immuneACCESS table, in-frame sequences only. Its copies lack some clones; in the studies checked, an unresolved V gene accounts for under half of them, and the cause for the rest is not known. The V and J calls and clone size were taken over from that table, and D and trimming were inferred from the DNA. The sample table shows 150,000 to 200,000 clones, and 90% to 95% are seen once. About 2.5% of the sample is in the top ten clones.

Findings and caveats that apply to the study as a whole: Conclusions about previously exposed vaccinees are limited because only five to seven AZD1222 recipients were SARS-CoV-2 seropositive at baseline. Participants were mostly white British, with more females than males. The authors suggested clonal diversity may have been underestimated. The 56-69-year group was small, and its depth increase did not reach significance, likely because of low power. Vaccine-associated CD4 TCRs spanned the whole spike protein, with dominant responses in regions 160-218 and 743-854. Reportedly, close to half of the unique spike-specific TCRs recognized epitopes lying outside the regions that are mutated in the B.1.351 and B.1.1.7 variants. Because no day 14 peak-response samples were available, repertoires were characterized only after the peak T cell response. Spike-specific TCR breadth and depth rose significantly after two AZD1222 doses compared with day 0 and with MenACWY recipients.

The time point label, read with the paper, signifies: baseline before first vaccination. The vaccinee samples were drawn from two UK trials, COV001 and COV002, one of which was a single-blind randomized controlled phase 2/3 trial testing AZD1222 (ChAdOx1 nCoV-19) in healthy adults. Trial participant PBMC samples were collected at day 0 and day 28 after the second dose for TCRbeta chain sequencing. The receptor was derived from an adult in good health. This specimen was peripheral blood, taken on day 0 of AZD1222 vaccination.

The nucleotide sequence reads as follows: TGCACCACCGGGCTAGCGGAGTCCTACGAGCAGTACTTC. This encodes CTTGLAESYEQYF. The chain is made from TRBV27 and TRBJ2-7; 7 central bases correspond to TRBD2. The germline V gene (reference sequence) gives CDR1 as MNHEY and CDR2 as SMNVEV. The CDR3 starts with the cysteine, ends with the phenylalanine, and has 13 residues. The only DNA kept is the CDR3, 39 bases in frame from the first base.